This T cell receptor (beta chain) was obtained from a study of OX40 agonist ivuxolimab in advanced cancers. Study-wide findings and caveats: Expanded clones belonging to CD8+ T cells outnumbered, on average, those of CD4+.

Profiled with immunoSEQ multiplex PCR; TCRdb holds only in-frame clones, not every one. The top ten hold roughly 2.7% of the sample, which has tens of thousands of clones, approximately 88% seen once. In the case of this clone: Its target is not known.

This sample comprised CD4+ or CD8+ T cells sorted from blood, obtained in a trial of the OX40 agonist ivuxolimab. The sequence was obtained from an adult with an advanced solid tumor such as melanoma, head and neck, liver or kidney cancer.

CDR3 sequence: CASSSTPPMNTEAFF. Here the CDR3 DNA reads TGTGCCAGCAGCTCGACGCCCCCCATGAACACTGAAGCTTTCTTT. The chain carries TRBV7-8 and TRBJ1-1; D unclear. CDR1 and CDR2 (germline): SGHVS, FQNEAQ. The V gene lost 4 bases and the J gene lost 0 bases, with 12 bases spanning the gap. The CDR3 loop spans 15 amino acids.